The 28 T cell receptor beta chains listed next were all sequenced from one sample in a study of blood T cells in healthy people across ages. The authors ran a second PCR of about 6 to 12 cycles using a sample-barcoded 5' primer and a J-beta primer mix. One entry per CDR3 protein, called by TCRdb with MiXCR from the 5' RACE reads. The sample lists some 560,000 distinct CDR3 sequences, around a quarter occurring once. A further study also used this sample, focusing on T cells of mothers and their children.

Sequencing input: blood. The receptors here all came from a boy younger than 10 in good health.

The gene calls are TRBV7-2 and TRBJ2-2, with D possibly being TRBD1 (5 bases). The V and J ends lost 2 bases and 7 bases respectively, with 8 bases between them. This CDR3 is 13 amino acids long. Germline V CDR1 and CDR2: SGHTA, FQGNSA. The CDR3 DNA reads as TGTGCCAGCAGCTTACAGGGTGGCGGGGAGCTGTTTTTT. Its translation: CASSLQGGGELFF.

The chain recombines TRBV2 with TRBJ2-4; the D is unclear. The CDR3 spans 16 residues. Trimming stripped 4 bases from V and 0 bases from J, with 13 bases between. In germline, CDR1 is SNHLY, CDR2 FYNNEI. The CDR3: CASSASILPAKNIQYF. DNA of the CDR3: TGTGCCAGCAGTGCATCCATCCTACCAGCCAAAAACATTCAGTACTTC.

In this sample, this clonotype turned up a few times. V is TRBV5-1 and J is TRBJ2-5; D is possibly TRBD2 (5 bases). The CDR3 runs to 16 residues. The V and J ends lost 4 bases and 3 bases respectively, with 19 bases between them. Germline V gives CDR1 SGHRS, CDR2 YFSETQ. The CDR3 DNA is TGCGCCAGCAGCCCCACCCTAGCATCCCCAAAAGAGACCCAGTACTTC. Protein: CASSPTLASPKETQYF.

This clonotype has ten or more counts. The junction shows a germline mismatch at one end, possibly a read error. The genes are TRBV7-9 and TRBJ1-5; 9 nucleotides match TRBD1. The CDR3 runs 14 residues. Per germline, CDR1 SEHNR and CDR2 FQNEAQ (reference sequence). The CDR3: CASSLGQGGQPQHF. The CDR3 region has the DNA TGCGCCAGCAGCTTGGGACAGGGCGGTCAGCCCCAGCATTTT. The variable domain in full, with the rest retrieved from reference TRBV7-9 and TRBJ1-5, is DTGVSQNPRHKITKRGQNVTFRCDPISEHNRLYWYRQTLGQGPEFLTYFQNEAQLEKSRLLSDRFSAERPKGSFSTLEIQRTEQGDSAMYLCASSLGQGGQPQHFGDGTRLSIL.

This clonotype has a handful of counts. The chain has TRBV30 and TRBJ1-4; TRBD1 is a possible D gene (6 bases). Germline V CDR1 and CDR2: GTSNPN, SVGIG (reference sequence). The CDR3 contains 12 residues. Trimming pared 2 bases from V and 11 bases from J, leaving 12 bases between. The CDR3 DNA follows: TGTGCCTGGAGTACAGGGTCGCGGAAACTGTTTTTT. Its protein product is CAWSTGSRKLFF.

The chain uses TRBV6-1 and TRBJ1-4, with D possibly being TRBD1 (6 bases). Between the trimmed V and J ends, which lost 8 bases and 2 bases, there was a span of 9 bases. CDR3 length equals 13 residues. The germline gives CDR1 MNHNS, CDR2 SASEGT. The chain's CDR3 is CASGGGTNEKLFF. The CDR3 DNA reads as TGTGCCAGCGGTGGGGGCACTAATGAAAAACTGTTTTTT.

The chain links TRBV9 to TRBJ2-5, with 13 bases that match TRBD2. The J call is uncertain, as TRBJ2-1 better fits the DNA end. CDR3 length: 17 residues. From germline, CDR1 is SGDLS and CDR2 YYNGEE. The CDR3 sequence is CASSGEAGLAGLNEQFF. CDR3 in DNA: TGTGCCAGCAGCGGAGAGGCGGGACTAGCGGGATTAAATGAGCAGTTCTTC.

CDR3 protein: CAISEVPAGEAKNIQYF. Written as DNA, the CDR3 is TGTGCCATCAGTGAGGTTCCAGCGGGAGAGGCCAAAAACATTCAGTACTTC. This chain connects TRBV10-3 to TRBJ2-4, with 8 nucleotides matching TRBD2. CDR1 is ENHRY and CDR2 is SYGVKD in the germline V gene. CDR3 length: 17 amino acids. V gave up 2 bases and J gave up 1 base; unmatched junction bases: 7.

This clonotype came up a few times. V usage is TRBV5-4 and J usage is TRBJ2-5; 7 bases align to TRBD2. Germline loops: CDR1 SGHNT, CDR2 YYREEE (reference sequence). Germline trimming cut 5 bases from V and 3 bases from J; bases unmatched to any gene: 7. The CDR3 contains 14 residues. This CDR3 reads CASSDGRGEETQYF. The CDR3 DNA follows: TGTGCCAGCAGTGATGGACGGGGGGAAGAGACCCAGTACTTC.

The chain recombines TRBV27 with TRBJ2-5; TRBD2 matches 9 bases. Trimming took 5 bases from V and 5 from J; bases not matched to a gene: 9. The germline V gene has CDR1 MNHEY and CDR2 SMNVEV (reference sequence). The CDR3 spans 15 residues. CDR3 residues: CASSPNSGSGETQYF. Written as DNA, the CDR3 is TGTGCCAGCAGTCCGAATAGCGGGAGCGGGGAGACCCAGTACTTC.

This clonotype was detected a few times. The chain has TRBV5-6 and TRBJ2-7; D remains ambiguous. Germline V gene sequence: CDR1 SGHDT, CDR2 YYEEEE. Trimming removed 4 bases from V and 4 bases from J, with 12 bases in between. CDR3 size: 13 residues. CDR3 in amino acids: CASSPNGPYEQYF. The CDR3 coding sequence is TGTGCCAGCAGCCCAAACGGGCCTTACGAGCAGTACTTC.

This clonotype has only a few counts. At one end, the junction sequence differs from germline, possibly due to a read error. The chain joins TRBV7-7 to TRBJ2-5; 14 bases map to TRBD2. Looked up from germline, CDR1 is SSHAT and CDR2 is FNYEAQ (reference sequence). This CDR3 is built from 16 residues. The DNA of the CDR3 is TGTGCTAGCAGCCTGACTAGCGGGGGGGCCCGGGAGACCCAGTACTTC. It specifies CASSLTSGGARETQYF. Supplemented by reference TRBV7-7 and TRBJ2-5, the full variable domain reads GAGVSQSPRYKVTKRGQDVTLRCDPISSHATLYWYQQALGQGPEFLTYFNYEAQPDKSGLPSDRFSAERPEGSISTLTIQRTEQRDSAMYRCASSLTSGGARETQYFGPGTRLLVL.

The genes are TRBV7-2 and TRBJ2-4; TRBD2 might be the D (6 bases). Trimming stripped 5 bases from V and 15 bases from J, with 14 bases between. This CDR3 has 11 residues. Germline CDR1 reads SGHTA; CDR2 reads FQGNSA. The CDR3, as DNA: TGTGCCAGCAGCCGCCTTGGAGGGTTGTACTTC. Translation: CASSRLGGLYF.

The J gene is TRBJ2-5, the V gene TRBV19, with a possible D match to TRBD2 (5 bases). Germline V gene data show CDR1 as LNHDA and CDR2 as SQIVND (reference sequence). The germline V and J ends were trimmed by 2 bases and 3 bases, with 7 bases remaining between them. The length of the CDR3 is 13 residues. CDR3 bases: TGTGCCAGTAGTATATACGGGGAAGAGACCCAGTACTTC. Translating gives CASSIYGEETQYF.

J is TRBJ2-1 and V is TRBV28; perhaps TRBD1 as D (6 bases). The J call may be in error: the DNA end matches TRBJ2-7 better. This CDR3 has 14 amino acids. Germline lookup yields CDR1 MDHEN and CDR2 SYDVKM. The CDR3 DNA is TGTGCCAGCAGCCCTTACAGGGTAGGATACGAGCAGTACTTC. Protein product: CASSPYRVGYEQYF.

This clonotype was observed a few times. The chain couples TRBV6-1 to TRBJ1-1, with a possible D match to TRBD1 (6 bases). CDR3 size: 14 residues. The V end lost 8 bases, the J end lost 8 bases, and 21 bases lay between the germline ends. CDR1 is MNHNS, CDR2 SASEGT, per germline. CDR3 sequence: CASGPLRGTGEAFF. The CDR3 DNA is TGTGCCAGCGGCCCCCTCAGGGGCACCGGGGAAGCTTTCTTT.

V is TRBV12-3 or TRBV12-4 and J is TRBJ2-1; the D gene is possibly TRBD2 (5 bases). The CDR3 is made up of 14 amino acids. The V and J ends lost 2 bases and 2 bases respectively, with 7 bases between them. The CDR3, as DNA: TGTGCCAGCAGTTTAAGAGGGACCTACAATGAGCAGTTCTTC. Encoded protein: CASSLRGTYNEQFF.

This clonotype was observed a few times. This sequence joins TRBV29-1 and TRBJ2-3; D uncertain. Trimming removed 7 bases at V and 0 bases at J, with 20 bases between. This CDR3 comprises 16 residues. Germline lookup yields CDR1 SQVTM and CDR2 ANQGSEA. The CDR3 region has the DNA TGCAGCGGACCTGGTGTTCCCAATTCTAGCACAGATACGCAGTATTTT. It encodes CSGPGVPNSSTDTQYF.

This clonotype turned up a few times. The rearrangement links TRBV7-2 to TRBJ2-5, with D possibly TRBD2 on 7 matching bases. Germline V lookup: CDR1 SGHTA, CDR2 FQGNSA. V lost 4 bases and J lost 5, with 17 bases in between. This CDR3 comprises 15 residues. CDR3 region: CASSYRGAAGETQYF. CDR3 DNA: TGTGCCAGCAGCTACCGGGGGGCCGCTGGGGAGACCCAGTACTTC.

In this sample, this clonotype turned up many times. The rearrangement links TRBV4-3 to TRBJ2-1; 7 positions agree with TRBD2. This CDR3 has 16 amino acids. Germline values: CDR1 LGHNA, CDR2 YSLEER. Germline trimming cut 4 bases from V and 0 bases from J; bases unmatched to any gene: 6. The DNA of the CDR3 is TGCGCCAGCAGCCGAGGATCTAGCGGCTCCTACAATGAGCAGTTCTTC. This sequence encodes CASSRGSSGSYNEQFF.

This clonotype was seen only a few times. This chain connects TRBV7-2 to TRBJ2-7; no clear D. CDR1 is SGHTA, CDR2 FQGNSA, per germline. V was clipped by 4 bases and J by 3 bases, with 16 bases between them. The CDR3 has 15 amino acids. CDR3 DNA sequence: TGTGCCAGCAGCTCCCCGCCCGACTTTCTCTACGAGCAGTACTTC. Translating gives CASSSPPDFLYEQYF.

In this sample, this clonotype turned up a few times. A single base separates this from a much larger clone, so it may be a read error. This rearrangement joins TRBV6-6 to TRBJ2-5; no reliable D call. In germline, CDR1 is MNHNY, CDR2 SVGAGI (reference sequence). V dropped 4 bases and J dropped 2 bases, with 11 bases sitting between them. This CDR3 has 14 residues. The CDR3 DNA reads TGTGCCAGCAGTTGCTCGAGGCAGCAAGAGACCCAGTACTTC. Protein sequence: CASSCSRQQETQYF.

The chain uses TRBV5-1 and TRBJ2-7; D possibly corresponds to TRBD1 (6 bases). This CDR3 has 14 amino acids. Germline loops: CDR1 SGHRS, CDR2 YFSETQ. Trimming left V 0 bases short and J 3 bases short, with 10 bases between. CDR3 nucleotide sequence: TGCGCCAGCAGCTTGGTCGGACAGCACTACGAGCAGTACTTC. The encoded protein is CASSLVGQHYEQYF.

A few counts support this clonotype. This chain connects TRBV5-1 to TRBJ2-1; 9 bases agree with TRBD1. The end of the DNA is better explained by TRBJ2-5, so the J call may be wrong. Germline V CDR1 and CDR2: SGHRS, YFSETQ. This CDR3 comprises 15 residues. CDR3 protein: CASTWLDRGRETQYF. The CDR3 coding sequence is TGCGCCAGCACCTGGCTGGACAGGGGCCGAGAGACCCAGTACTTC.

In this sample, this clonotype turned up a few times. This sequence joins TRBV29-1 and TRBJ2-5, with a weak D call TRBD2 (7 bases). The length of the CDR3 is 14 residues. V was trimmed by 8 bases and J by 5 bases, leaving 21 bases between them. CDR1 is SQVTM and CDR2 is ANQGSEA in the germline V gene. The CDR3 DNA sequence: TGCAGCAGTCGTGCGGCGGGGGCCGAGGAGACCCAGTACTTC. It is translated as CSSRAAGAEETQYF.

To note about this clonotype: A read error may account for a junction end that differs from germline. The chain is built from TRBV9 and TRBJ1-2; D remains unclear. This CDR3 region has 12 residues. The V gene's germline CDR1 is SGDLS and CDR2 YYNGEE. CDR3 sequence: CASSGSGYVYTF. CDR3 sequence (DNA): TGTGCCAGCAGCGGAAGCGGTTATGTCTACACCTTC.

The gene calls are TRBV7-8 and TRBJ1-1; D not resolved. The CDR3 runs to 15 residues. Germline V gene lookup returns CDR1 SGHVS and CDR2 FQNEAQ. Trimming removed 5 bases at V and 0 bases at J, with 13 bases between. DNA of the CDR3: TGTGCCAGCAGCATAGACCGGTTCATGAACACTGAAGCTTTCTTT. Its protein product is CASSIDRFMNTEAFF.

The V and J genes are TRBV12-3 or TRBV12-4 and TRBJ1-1; unclear D gene. V shed 3 bases and J shed 1 base, with 9 bases lying between them. The CDR3 consists of 14 residues. CDR3 amino acids: CASSFRMTNTEAFF. The DNA of the CDR3 is TGTGCCAGCAGTTTCAGGATGACGAACACTGAAGCTTTCTTT.